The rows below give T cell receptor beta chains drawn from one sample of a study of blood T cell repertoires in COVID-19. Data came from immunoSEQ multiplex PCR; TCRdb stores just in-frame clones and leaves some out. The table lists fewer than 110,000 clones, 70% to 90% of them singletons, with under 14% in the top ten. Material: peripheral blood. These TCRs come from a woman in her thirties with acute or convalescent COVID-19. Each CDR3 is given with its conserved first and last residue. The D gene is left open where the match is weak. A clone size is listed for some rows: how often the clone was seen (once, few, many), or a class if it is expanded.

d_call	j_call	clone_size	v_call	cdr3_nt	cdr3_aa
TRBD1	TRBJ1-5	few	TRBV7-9	TGTGCCAGCAGCTTAGATGCAGGGGGCTACAATCAGCCCCAGCATTTT	CASSLDAGGYNQPQHF
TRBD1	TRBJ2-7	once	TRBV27	TGTGCCAGCAGTTCTCCGGGACAGGATTACGAGCAGTACTTC	CASSSPGQDYEQYF
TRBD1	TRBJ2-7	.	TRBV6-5	TGTGCCAGCCGGGACAGCTCCTACGAGCAGTACTTC	CASRDSSYEQYF
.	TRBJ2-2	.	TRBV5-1	TGCGCCAGCAGCTTGAATCAGGGCGGTACCGGGGAGCTGTTTTTT	CASSLNQGGTGELFF
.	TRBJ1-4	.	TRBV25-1	TGTGCCAGCAGGGAGAGGGTTGGAGAAAAACTGTTTTTT	CASRERVGEKLFF
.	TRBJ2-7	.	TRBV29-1	TGCAGCGTGGAGGGCTGGGACGAGCAGTACTTC	CSVEGWDEQYF
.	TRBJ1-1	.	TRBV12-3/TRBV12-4	TGTGCCAGCAGTTTTGGGGGGACTGAAGCTTTCTTT	CASSFGGTEAFF
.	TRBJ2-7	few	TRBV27	TGTGCCAGCAGAGATAGGGGGGGGGCCTACGAGCAGTACTTC	CASRDRGGAYEQYF
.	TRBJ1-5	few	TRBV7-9	TGTGCCAGCAGCCGACTCGATAACCCCCAGCATTTT	CASSRLDNPQHF
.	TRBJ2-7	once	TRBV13	TGTGCCAGCAGACTCCGGGACGGGGGATACGAGCAGTACTTC	CASRLRDGGYEQYF
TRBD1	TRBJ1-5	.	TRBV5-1	TGCGCCAGCAGCTTTCAGGGGGATAGCAATCAGCCCCAGCATTTT	CASSFQGDSNQPQHF
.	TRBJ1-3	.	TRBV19	TGTGCCACCCTCTCCATCGGCACCGGTCCGTCAGGCACTGGAAACACCATATATTTT	CATLSIGTGPSGTGNTIYF
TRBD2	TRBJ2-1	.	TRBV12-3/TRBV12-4	TGTGCCAGCAGTCTAACCGGGACTAGCACACTGTTCTTC	CASSLTGTSTLFF
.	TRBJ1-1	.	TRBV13	TGTGCCAGCAGTCCAGGGCGCACTGAAGCTTTCTTT	CASSPGRTEAFF
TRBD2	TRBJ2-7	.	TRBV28	TGTGCCAGCAGTTTGGCCTTGGGGCGGGGGTTCTCCTACGAGCAGTACTTC	CASSLALGRGFSYEQYF
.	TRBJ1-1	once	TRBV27	TGTGCCAGCAGTTTAACGGGATCCACTGAAGCTTTCTTT	CASSLTGSTEAFF
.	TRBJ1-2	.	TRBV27	TGTGCCAGCAGTTTGGTCCGGGGGGACTATGGCTACACCTTC	CASSLVRGDYGYTF
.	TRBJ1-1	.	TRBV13	TGTGCCAGCAGCTTAAAGGCAGGAAGGAACACTGAAGCTTTCTTT	CASSLKAGRNTEAFF
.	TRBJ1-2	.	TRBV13	TGTGCCAGCAGCTTCGGAGACAGTGGTTATGGCTACACCTTC	CASSFGDSGYGYTF
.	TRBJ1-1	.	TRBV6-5	TGTGCCAGCTGCGAATTCTCGAACACTGAAGCTTTCTTT	CASCEFSNTEAFF
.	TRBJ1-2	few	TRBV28	TGTGCCAGCAGGAAGAGGGGGGGAGTCGACTATGGCTACACCTTC	CASRKRGGVDYGYTF
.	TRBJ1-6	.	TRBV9	TGTGCCAGCAGCCCAGCAGGCCCTAACGGTTATTCACCCCTCCACTTT	CASSPAGPNGYSPLHF
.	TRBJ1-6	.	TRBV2	TGTGCCAGCAGGCAGGGGTACAATTCACCCCTCCACTTT	CASRQGYNSPLHF
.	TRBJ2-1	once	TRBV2	TGTGCCAGCATCGGGAGTGAGCAGTTCTTC	CASIGSEQFF
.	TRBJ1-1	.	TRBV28	TGTGCCAGCACCTTGTGGGGGGTAGGAACTGAAGCTTTCTTT	CASTLWGVGTEAFF
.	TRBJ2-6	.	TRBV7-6	TGTGCCAGCCGGGGGAGCTCTGGGGCCAACGTCCTGACTTTC	CASRGSSGANVLTF
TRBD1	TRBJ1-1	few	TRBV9	TGTGCCAGCAGCGGAACAGGGGTCTGGACTGAAGCTTTCTTT	CASSGTGVWTEAFF
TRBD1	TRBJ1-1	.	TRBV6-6	TGTGCCAGCAGTCAAAGCCTGACAGGGGGAAGGAACACTGAAGCTTTCTTT	CASSQSLTGGRNTEAFF